Listed here are 22 T cell receptor beta chains from one sample, sequenced in a study of T cell responses to AZD1222 COVID-19 vaccine. Measured with immunoSEQ multiplex PCR; TCRdb has only the in-frame clones, and not every one. The sample includes some 150,000 clones, 88% of them seen just once. This specimen consisted of peripheral blood, obtained after recovery from COVID-19. The receptors originated from an adult who had recovered from COVID-19.

This clone was picked up one time. V gene TRBV21-1 combines with J gene TRBJ2-7. TRBV21-1 counts as a pseudogene. CDR3 length: 11 amino acids. The CDR3 loop reads CASSDAYEQYF. The CDR3 DNA reads as TGTGCCAGCAGCGACGCCTACGAGCAGTACTTC.

The J gene is TRBJ2-7, the V gene TRBV4-3, with D unresolved. The V gene lost 3 bases and the J gene lost 6 bases, with 18 bases spanning the gap. Germline assignment: CDR1 LGHNA and CDR2 YSLEER. CDR3 length equals 15 residues. The CDR3 sequence is CASSHSSRTVGEQYF. CDR3 bases: TGCGCCAGCAGCCACTCGTCCAGGACGGTGGGCGAGCAGTACTTC.

The sample holds one count of this clone. V and J are TRBV28 and TRBJ1-3, with D unclear. The V end was cut by 3 bases, the J end by 0 bases, with 12 bases between. The length of the CDR3 is 16 residues. The V gene's germline CDR1 is MDHEN and CDR2 SYDVKM. For the CDR3, the DNA is TGTGCCAGCAGTTTGGCAGGTACTCGCTCTGGAAACACCATATATTTT. Amino acids: CASSLAGTRSGNTIYF.

This clone showed up just a few times. Distinct nucleotide sequences in the sample also encode this CDR3. This rearrangement joins TRBV11-2 to TRBJ1-1; D uncertain. Germline values: CDR1 SGHAT, CDR2 FQNNGV. The CDR3 extends over 13 amino acids. Trimming pared 6 bases from V and 0 bases from J, leaving 8 bases between. Here the CDR3 DNA reads TGTGCCAGCAGTCTTCGGGTGAACACTGAAGCTTTCTTT. Its translation is CASSLRVNTEAFF.

The chain carries TRBV4-1 and TRBJ2-5; the D gene is possibly TRBD2 (6 bases). The CDR3 consists of 14 residues. Deletions cut 0 bases from V and 7 bases from J, with 12 bases between. In germline, CDR1 is MGHRA, CDR2 YSYEKL. For the CDR3, the DNA is TGCGCCAGCAGCCAAGAGGCAGAGGAGGGGACCCAGTACTTC. It codes for CASSQEAEEGTQYF.

The chain has TRBV24-1 and TRBJ2-3; 8 nucleotides align to TRBD2. The ends lost 3 bases at V and 6 bases at J; junction bases unmatched: 7. The V gene's germline CDR1 is KGHDR and CDR2 SFDVKD. This CDR3 spans 15 amino acids. CDR3 protein: CATSDSGSPADTQYF. In DNA, the CDR3 is TGTGCCACCAGTGATAGCGGGAGTCCGGCCGATACGCAGTATTTT.

This chain connects TRBV9 to TRBJ2-1; D is undetermined. Germline lookup yields CDR1 SGDLS and CDR2 YYNGEE. V was shortened by 3 bases and J by 4 bases, with 17 bases between the two germline ends. The CDR3 contains 16 residues. The CDR3 DNA reads TGTGCCAGCAGCGCGGACGGCGACCCCTCGTACAATGAGCAGTTCTTC. This codes for CASSADGDPSYNEQFF.

This clone was seen only a few times. The chain combines TRBV6-6 with TRBJ1-2, with 8 positions matching TRBD1. CDR3 length: 12 amino acids. V was pared by 5 bases and J by 8 bases, with 4 bases of the junction left unmatched. Germline CDR1 and CDR2: MNHNY and SVGAGI (reference sequence). Here the CDR3 DNA reads TGTGCCAGCAGTACAGGGGGTATGGGCTACACCTTC. Translating gives CASSTGGMGYTF.

The rearrangement joins TRBV6-2 or TRBV6-3 to TRBJ2-1; D might be TRBD2 (7 bases). Trimming left V 5 bases short and J 2 bases short, with 16 bases between. The CDR3 spans 16 residues. Germline loops: CDR1 MNHEY, CDR2 SVGEGT. The CDR3 sequence is CASSTFRGATYNEQFF. In nucleotides, the CDR3 is TGTGCCAGCAGTACTTTCCGGGGGGCCACCTACAATGAGCAGTTCTTC.

This rearrangement joins TRBV6-6 to TRBJ2-3; weak D call: TRBD2 (7 bases). CDR3 size: 13 residues. The germline V gene encodes CDR1 MNHNY and CDR2 SVGAGI (reference sequence). Trimming took 7 bases from V and 4 from J, leaving 12 bases between them. DNA for the CDR3: TGTGCCAGCACCCCGGGGGGCCCAGATACGCAGTATTTT. It translates to CASTPGGPDTQYF.

This clone has a handful of counts. The V and J genes are TRBV20-1 and TRBJ2-1; 10 nucleotides agree with TRBD2. The trim removed 3 bases at V and 3 bases at J, leaving 8 bases unmatched. The CDR3 extends over 16 amino acids. Germline-derived CDR1 and CDR2 are DFQATT and SNEGSKA (reference sequence). CDR3: CSASRVAGGGYNEQFF. CDR3 nucleotides: TGCAGTGCTAGTCGGGTAGCGGGAGGTGGCTACAATGAGCAGTTCTTC.

The chain employs TRBV19 and TRBJ1-6; D call uncertain. The CDR3 covers 17 residues. CDR1 LNHDA and CDR2 SQIVND come from the germline V gene (reference sequence). V was cut by 3 bases and J by 2 bases, with 14 bases left in between. The DNA for the CDR3 is TGTGCCAGTAGTATGGTACCCCGAGGGCCCTATAATTCACCCCTCCACTTT. It codes for CASSMVPRGPYNSPLHF.

The chain uses TRBV7-2 and TRBJ1-2; unclear D gene. Trimming stripped 1 base from V and 3 bases from J, with 9 bases between. The CDR3 length is 14 residues. Germline-derived CDR1 and CDR2 are SGHTA and FQGNSA. CDR3 amino acids: CASSLDSGDYGYTF. CDR3 nucleotide sequence: TGTGCCAGCAGCTTAGACTCGGGTGACTATGGCTACACCTTC.

V gene TRBV14 combines with J gene TRBJ2-1, with D perhaps assigned TRBD1 or TRBD2 (6 bases each). Germline V gene lookup returns CDR1 SGHDN and CDR2 FVKESK. The CDR3 is 15 residues long. V dropped 2 bases and J dropped 4 bases, with 12 bases sitting between them. The CDR3 region has the DNA TGTGCCAGCAGCCAAATCGGGGGCTCTTACAATGAGCAGTTCTTC. Translated: CASSQIGGSYNEQFF.

The rearrangement joins TRBV6-1 to TRBJ2-7, with TRBD1 as a possible D gene (6 bases). Germline CDR1 reads MNHNS; CDR2 reads SASEGT. The CDR3 contains 13 residues. Trimming cost V 2 bases and J 2 bases, with 7 bases left between them. CDR3 sequence: CASSETGTYEQYF. CDR3 DNA: TGTGCCAGCAGTGAAACAGGGACCTACGAGCAGTACTTC.

The V gene is TRBV9, the J gene TRBJ2-2; D unclear. From germline, CDR1 is SGDLS and CDR2 YYNGEE. This CDR3 region has 15 residues. Trimming took 4 bases from V and 2 from J, leaving 12 bases between them. This CDR3 is CASSPNSLNTGELFF. The CDR3 region has the DNA TGTGCCAGCAGCCCCAATAGCCTAAACACCGGGGAGCTGTTTTTT.

V is TRBV5-1 and J is TRBJ1-1; 7 bases match TRBD1. V trimming: 4 bases; J trimming: 7 bases; junction bases outside the gene matches: 7. Germline assignment: CDR1 SGHRS and CDR2 YFSETQ. This CDR3 is 13 amino acids long. The CDR3 DNA reads as TGCGCCAGCAGCCCTGGGACAGATAATGAAGCTTTCTTT. Translated: CASSPGTDNEAFF.

This clone was detected once. The chain joins TRBV5-8 to TRBJ1-6, with TRBD1 as a possible D gene (5 bases). This CDR3 is 15 amino acids long. V was pared by 5 bases and J by 7 bases, with 16 bases between. Germline lookup yields CDR1 SGHTS and CDR2 YDEGEE. The CDR3 sequence is CASRYVGARNSPLHF. Written as DNA, the CDR3 is TGTGCCAGCAGATATGTCGGGGCGCGGAATTCACCCCTCCACTTT.

The V gene is TRBV11-2, the J gene TRBJ2-5, with 14 bases aligning to TRBD2. The ends lost 1 base at V and 5 bases at J; junction bases unmatched: 3. The CDR3 has 16 residues. CDR1 is SGHAT and CDR2 is FQNNGV in the germline V gene. CDR3 residues: CASSLGLAGGWETQYF. For the CDR3, the DNA is TGTGCCAGCAGCTTAGGACTAGCGGGGGGGTGGGAGACCCAGTACTTC.

The chain is built from TRBV12-3 or TRBV12-4 and TRBJ1-6; D is uncertain. The length of the CDR3 is 12 residues. Trimming took off 5 bases at V and 8 bases at J, with 7 bases between the two ends. The CDR3 spells CASSNRYSPLHF. The CDR3 bases are TGTGCCAGCAGTAACCGGTATTCACCCCTCCACTTT.

This chain links TRBV18 with TRBJ1-1; D is unclear. This CDR3 region has 13 residues. Per germline, CDR1 KGHSH and CDR2 LQKENI. The V gene lost 2 bases and the J gene lost 5 bases, with 9 bases spanning the gap. The CDR3: CASSPIEGTEAFF. In DNA, the CDR3 is TGTGCCAGCTCACCAATAGAGGGAACTGAAGCTTTCTTT. Based on the CDR3 plus reference TRBV18 and TRBJ1-1, the full variable domain is NAGVMQNPRHLVRRRGQEARLRCSPMKGHSHVYWYRQLPEEGLKFMVYLQKENIIDESGMPKERFSAEFPKEGPSILRIQQVVRGDSAAYFCASSPIEGTEAFFGQGTRLTVV.

The chain recombines TRBV3-1 (or the pseudogene TRBV3-2) with TRBJ1-2; 7 bases fit TRBD1. V dropped 4 bases and J dropped 0; count of bases not matched to a gene: 5. Germline V gives CDR1 LGHDT, CDR2 YNNKEL (reference sequence). The CDR3 consists of 15 residues. The CDR3 DNA follows: TGTGCCAGCAGCCCTCGGGGACAGTCTAACTATGGCTACACCTTC. This gives the protein CASSPRGQSNYGYTF.